The 5 T cell receptor beta chains reported below all come from one sample, sequenced in a study of cytomegalovirus exposure and HLA in healthy donors. 13 Jbeta primers and 60 Vbeta primers were used for the PCR. Sequenced by immunoSEQ multiplex PCR; TCRdb stores in-frame clones only, minus some. The repertoire consists of about 170,000 clones, with around 80% occurring once and the leading ten covering nearly 2.5%. The sample comprised PBMCs. The receptor set was obtained from a male donor in good health and CMV-seronegative.

This clone was seen once. The same CDR3 arises from other DNA sequences in this sample as well. The chain couples TRBV27 to TRBJ1-1; no reliable D call. The germline V gene encodes CDR1 MNHEY and CDR2 SMNVEV (reference sequence). There are 13 residues in the CDR3. The germline V and J ends were trimmed by 5 bases and 4 bases, with 11 bases remaining between them. DNA of the CDR3: TGTGCCAGCAGTGAGCGAGGGCCCACTGAAGCTTTCTTT. Translated: CASSERGPTEAFF.

The V call is TRBV29-1, the J call TRBJ2-7; a possible D gene is TRBD2 (5 bases). CDR1 SQVTM and CDR2 ANQGSEA come from the germline V gene. V was pared by 4 bases and J by 5 bases, with 15 bases between. This CDR3 spans 13 amino acids. The CDR3 loop is CSVGGPSQHEQYF. DNA for the CDR3: TGCAGCGTTGGAGGGCCCTCACAGCACGAGCAGTACTTC.

The genes are TRBV6-5 and TRBJ2-5, with D maybe TRBD1 (6 bases). This CDR3 region has 15 residues. The V and J ends lost 0 bases and 1 base respectively, with 9 bases between them. Germline loops: CDR1 MNHEY, CDR2 SVGAGI. As DNA, the CDR3 is TGTGCCAGCAGTTACTCTGGGGGCCTCCAAGAGACCCAGTACTTC. It is translated as CASSYSGGLQETQYF.

The J gene is TRBJ1-5, the V gene TRBV6-6, with a possible D match to TRBD1 (5 bases). The V gene lost 8 bases and the J gene lost 1 base, with 9 bases spanning the gap. Germline lookup yields CDR1 MNHNY and CDR2 SVGAGI (reference sequence). This CDR3 has 13 residues. The chain's CDR3 is CASGGVSNQPQHF. The CDR3 DNA reads TGTGCCAGCGGAGGGGTCAGCAATCAGCCCCAGCATTTT.

The J gene is TRBJ2-5, the V gene TRBV6-1; a weak D match, TRBD1 (5 bases). Germline loops: CDR1 MNHNS, CDR2 SASEGT. The CDR3 sequence is 16 residues long. The V and J ends lost 1 base and 1 base respectively, with 13 bases between them. The DNA for the CDR3 is TGTGCCAGCAGTGAAGTAAGAGGACACCCCCAAGAGACCCAGTACTTC. This codes for CASSEVRGHPQETQYF.